These T cell receptor beta chains were read from a single sample in a study of PD-1 blockade in mismatch repair-deficient tumors. This table comes from immunoSEQ multiplex PCR, and its TCRdb copy is limited to in-frame clones, with some not included. The sample shows some 120,000 clones, about nine tenths of them seen only once. Here the sequenced sample was peripheral blood, taken just over 70 weeks after starting pembrolizumab. The receptors originated from an adult with mismatch repair-deficient cancer. The CDR3 runs from the conserved cysteine through the conserved F or W. D genes are given only for firm matches. Rows give clone size only sometimes, using once, few, many, or a class for an expanded clone.

-,-,TRBV27,TRBJ2-7,CASSLRGAGSEQYF,TGTGCCAGCAGCCTCCGGGGTGCCGGGTCCGAGCAGTACTTC
-,-,TRBV7-8,TRBJ2-5,CASRVIGETQYF,TGTGCCAGCAGGGTTATCGGAGAGACCCAGTACTTC
-,TRBD2,TRBV5-4,TRBJ2-3,CASSHISSGRTDTQYF,TGTGCCAGCAGCCATATCTCTAGCGGGAGGACAGATACGCAGTATTTT
once,TRBD2,TRBV13,TRBJ2-7,CASSFTSGKWEQYF,TGTGCCAGCAGCTTTACTAGCGGGAAGTGGGAGCAGTACTTC
-,-,TRBV5-1,TRBJ2-7,CASSPGTPSSYEQYF,TGCGCCAGCAGCCCCGGGACACCGAGTTCCTACGAGCAGTACTTC
-,TRBD1,TRBV6-1,TRBJ2-1,CASSEDRGSYNEQFF,TGTGCCAGCAGTGAAGACAGGGGCTCCTACAATGAGCAGTTCTTC
-,-,TRBV10-3,TRBJ2-7,CAIRSGETREQYF,TGTGCCATCCGATCCGGGGAGACTCGCGAGCAGTACTTC
-,TRBD2,TRBV30,TRBJ2-7,CAWSVGGTSVYEQYF,TGTGCCTGGAGTGTGGGCGGGACTAGCGTATACGAGCAGTACTTC
-,-,TRBV7-6,TRBJ2-5,CASSARGETQYF,TGTGCCAGCAGCGCCAGGGGAGAGACCCAGTACTTC
-,-,TRBV27,TRBJ2-7,CASRTSGTQKRPYF,TGTGCCAGCAGGACCTCCGGGACACAGAAGCGTCCGTACTTC
-,-,TRBV9,TRBJ2-3,CASSVEGGGDTQYF,TGTGCCAGCAGCGTAGAAGGGGGAGGAGATACGCAGTATTTT
few,-,TRBV7-8,TRBJ1-5,CASSLAFSYRGNQPQHF,TGTGCCAGCAGCTTAGCGTTTAGCTACCGAGGCAATCAGCCCCAGCATTTT
-,TRBD2,TRBV7-2,TRBJ2-3,CASSTGTSATDTQYF,TGTGCCAGCAGCACCGGGACTAGCGCCACAGATACGCAGTATTTT
-,-,TRBV30,TRBJ1-5,CAWSQGIQPQHF,TGTGCCTGGAGTCAGGGAATTCAGCCCCAGCATTTT
-,-,TRBV27,TRBJ2-7,CASSLGGFREQYF,TGTGCCAGCAGTTTAGGAGGTTTTCGCGAGCAGTACTTC
-,TRBD2,TRBV30,TRBJ2-3,CAFLAREGSSTDTQYF,TGTGCCTTCTTAGCGAGGGAGGGCTCGAGCACAGATACGCAGTATTTT
-,-,TRBV28,TRBJ1-1,CASSLLAGATEAFF,TGTGCCAGCAGTTTATTAGCGGGGGCCACTGAAGCTTTCTTT
few,-,TRBV25-1,TRBJ1-2,CASSEGPRRGYTF,TGTGCCAGCAGTGAAGGTCCCCGACGGGGCTACACCTTC
once,-,TRBV7-6,TRBJ2-7,CASSLGSGHYEQYF,TGTGCCAGCAGCTTAGGTTCGGGCCACTACGAGCAGTACTTC
-,-,TRBV11-2,TRBJ1-1,CASSLQGIAEAFF,TGTGCCAGCAGCTTACAGGGCATCGCTGAAGCTTTCTTT
-,-,TRBV6-6,TRBJ1-2,CASSPVNYGYTF,TGTGCCAGCAGCCCAGTAAACTATGGCTACACCTTC
once,TRBD2,TRBV30,TRBJ2-3,CAWSAGSSGRDTQYF,TGTGCCTGGAGTGCAGGATCGAGCGGGAGAGATACGCAGTATTTT
-,-,TRBV7-8,TRBJ2-7,CASSPFWVNYEQYF,TGTGCCAGCAGCCCTTTCTGGGTGAACTACGAGCAGTACTTC
-,-,TRBV4-1,TRBJ1-5,CASSQGRGGNQPQHF,TGCGCCAGCAGCCAAGGTAGGGGGGGGAATCAGCCCCAGCATTTT
-,-,TRBV9,TRBJ2-1,CASSANGAVQFF,TGTGCCAGCAGCGCAAATGGGGCTGTCCAGTTCTTC
-,-,TRBV5-1,TRBJ2-3,CASSLNPADTDTQYF,TGCGCCAGCAGCTTGAATCCAGCAGACACAGATACGCAGTATTTT
-,-,TRBV19,TRBJ2-7,CASSPGEDEQYF,TGTGCCAGTAGCCCAGGGGAGGACGAGCAGTACTTC
once,-,TRBV7-2,TRBJ1-4,CASSFPDLSGKLFF,TGTGCCAGCAGCTTCCCCGACCTCTCGGGAAAACTGTTTTTT
-,-,TRBV28,TRBJ1-5,CASSLFQGRRNQPQHF,TGTGCCAGCAGTTTGTTCCAGGGGAGACGGAATCAGCCCCAGCATTTT
-,-,TRBV4-1,TRBJ1-1,CASSLPGGPNTEAFF,TGCGCCAGCAGCCTCCCCGGGGGGCCGAACACTGAAGCTTTCTTT
few,-,TRBV2,TRBJ2-7,CASWQGYEQYF,TGTGCCAGCTGGCAGGGCTACGAGCAGTACTTC
-,TRBD2,TRBV7-8,TRBJ2-4,CASSRSGRGDIQYF,TGTGCCAGCAGCCGCAGCGGGAGGGGGGACATTCAGTACTTC
-,-,TRBV5-4,TRBJ2-2,CASSSASVANTGELFF,TGTGCCAGCAGCTCCGCTAGCGTAGCGAACACCGGGGAGCTGTTTTTT
-,-,TRBV5-1,TRBJ1-1,CASSPGQNTEAFF,TGCGCCAGCAGCCCGGGACAGAACACTGAAGCTTTCTTT
-,-,TRBV10-2,TRBJ2-7,CASSDVLGVGFHEQYF,TGCGCCAGCAGTGACGTTCTCGGTGTTGGGTTCCACGAGCAGTACTTC
-,TRBD2,TRBV6-1,TRBJ2-5,CASSGLAGRQETQYF,TGTGCCAGCAGTGGTTTAGCGGGTAGACAAGAGACCCAGTACTTC
-,TRBD1,TRBV13,TRBJ2-7,CASSFNRGHEQYF,TGTGCCAGCAGCTTTAACAGGGGCCACGAGCAGTACTTC
-,-,TRBV11-3,TRBJ2-1,CASRKRSSYNEQFF,TGTGCCAGCAGGAAGCGGTCCTCCTACAATGAGCAGTTCTTC
-,-,TRBV6-5,TRBJ1-3,CASSWGRASGNTIYF,TGTGCCAGCAGCTGGGGACGGGCCTCTGGAAACACCATATATTTT
few,TRBD1,TRBV28,TRBJ2-1,CASSGPPSGQGGLYGEQFF,TGTGCCAGCAGTGGGCCCCCTTCGGGACAGGGGGGATTATACGGTGAGCAGTTCTTC